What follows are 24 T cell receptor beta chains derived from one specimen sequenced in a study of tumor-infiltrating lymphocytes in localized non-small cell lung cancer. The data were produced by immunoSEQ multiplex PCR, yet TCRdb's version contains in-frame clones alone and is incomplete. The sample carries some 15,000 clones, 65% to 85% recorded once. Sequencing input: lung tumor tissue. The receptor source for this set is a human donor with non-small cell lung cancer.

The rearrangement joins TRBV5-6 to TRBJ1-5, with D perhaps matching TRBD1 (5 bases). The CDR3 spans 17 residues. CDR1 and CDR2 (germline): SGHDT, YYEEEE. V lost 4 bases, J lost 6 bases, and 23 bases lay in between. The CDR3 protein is CASSTRRGPGRGQPQHF. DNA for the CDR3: TGTGCCAGCAGCACCCGGAGGGGTCCAGGGAGGGGTCAGCCCCAGCATTTT.

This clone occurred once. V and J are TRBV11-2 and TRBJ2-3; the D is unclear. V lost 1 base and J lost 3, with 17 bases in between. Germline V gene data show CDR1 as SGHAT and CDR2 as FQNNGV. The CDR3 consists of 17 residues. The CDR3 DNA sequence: TGTGCCAGCAGCTTAGTTGACTTCCCCTACAGTACAGATACGCAGTATTTT. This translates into CASSLVDFPYSTDTQYF.

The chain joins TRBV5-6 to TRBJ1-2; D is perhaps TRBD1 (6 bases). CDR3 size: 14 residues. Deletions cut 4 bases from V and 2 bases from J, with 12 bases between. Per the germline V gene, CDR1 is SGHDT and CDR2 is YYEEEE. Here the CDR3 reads CASSTGHVNYGYTF. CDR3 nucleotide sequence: TGTGCCAGCAGCACGGGACACGTAAACTATGGCTACACCTTC.

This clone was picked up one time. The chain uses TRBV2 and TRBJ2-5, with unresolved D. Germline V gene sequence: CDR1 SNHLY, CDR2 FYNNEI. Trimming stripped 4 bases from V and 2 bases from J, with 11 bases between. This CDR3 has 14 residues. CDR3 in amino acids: CASSVSGRQETQYF. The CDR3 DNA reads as TGTGCCAGCAGTGTATCCGGCAGACAAGAGACCCAGTACTTC.

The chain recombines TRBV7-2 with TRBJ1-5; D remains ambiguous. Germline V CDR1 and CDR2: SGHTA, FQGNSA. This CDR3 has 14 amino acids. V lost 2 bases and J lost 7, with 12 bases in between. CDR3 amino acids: CASSLTQVRQPQHF. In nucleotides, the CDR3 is TGTGCCAGCAGCTTAACCCAGGTCAGACAGCCCCAGCATTTT.

DNA for the CDR3: TGTGCCAGCAGTGATCAAGCGGGAGCCTACAATGAGCAGTTCTTC. Its translation: CASSDQAGAYNEQFF. The chain carries TRBV6-1 and TRBJ2-1; 8 bases fit TRBD2. Trimming removed 3 bases from V and 2 bases from J; junction bases left unmatched: 3. Germline V lookup: CDR1 MNHNS, CDR2 SASEGT. The CDR3 sequence is 15 residues long.

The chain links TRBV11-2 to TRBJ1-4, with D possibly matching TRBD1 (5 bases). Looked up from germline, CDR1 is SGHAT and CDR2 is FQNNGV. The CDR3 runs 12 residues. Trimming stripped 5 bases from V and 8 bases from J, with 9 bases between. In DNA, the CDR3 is TGTGCCAGCAGCCTTGCAGGGGAAAAACTGTTTTTT. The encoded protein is CASSLAGEKLFF.

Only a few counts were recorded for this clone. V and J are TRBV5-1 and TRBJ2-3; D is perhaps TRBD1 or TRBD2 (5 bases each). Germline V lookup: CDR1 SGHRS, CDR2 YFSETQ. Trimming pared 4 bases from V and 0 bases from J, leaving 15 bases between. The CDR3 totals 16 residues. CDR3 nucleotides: TGCGCCAGCAGCCCCCCGGTGGGGGTAAGCACAGATACGCAGTATTTT. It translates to CASSPPVGVSTDTQYF.

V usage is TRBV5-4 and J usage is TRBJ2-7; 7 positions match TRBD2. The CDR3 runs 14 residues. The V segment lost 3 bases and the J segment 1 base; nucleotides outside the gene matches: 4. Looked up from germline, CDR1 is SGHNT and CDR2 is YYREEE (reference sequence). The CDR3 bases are TGTGCCAGCAGCTCTGGGCGGGGGTCCTACGAGCAGTACTTC. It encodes CASSSGRGSYEQYF.

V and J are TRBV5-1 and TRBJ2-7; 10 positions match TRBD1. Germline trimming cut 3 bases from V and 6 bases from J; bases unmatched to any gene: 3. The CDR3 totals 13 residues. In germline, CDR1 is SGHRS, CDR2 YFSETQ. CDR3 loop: CASSSGQGSEQYF. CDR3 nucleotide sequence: TGCGCCAGCAGCTCGGGACAGGGGTCCGAGCAGTACTTC.

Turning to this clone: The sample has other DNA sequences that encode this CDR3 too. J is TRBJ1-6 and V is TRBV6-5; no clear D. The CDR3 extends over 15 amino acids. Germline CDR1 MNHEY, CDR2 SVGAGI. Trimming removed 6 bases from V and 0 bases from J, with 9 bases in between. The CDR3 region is CASSRHRSYNSPLHF. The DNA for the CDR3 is TGTGCCAGCAGCAGACATCGCTCCTATAATTCACCCCTCCACTTT.

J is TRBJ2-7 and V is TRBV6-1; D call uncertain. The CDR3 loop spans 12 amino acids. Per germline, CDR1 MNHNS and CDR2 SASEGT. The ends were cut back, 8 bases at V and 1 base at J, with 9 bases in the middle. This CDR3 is CASWKFSYEQYF. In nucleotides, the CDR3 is TGTGCCAGCTGGAAGTTTTCCTACGAGCAGTACTTC.

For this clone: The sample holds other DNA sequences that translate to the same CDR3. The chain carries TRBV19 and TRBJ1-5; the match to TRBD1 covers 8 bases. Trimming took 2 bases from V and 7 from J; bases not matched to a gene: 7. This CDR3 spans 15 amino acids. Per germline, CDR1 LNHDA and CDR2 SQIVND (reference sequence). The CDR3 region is CASSIRAGGRQPQHF. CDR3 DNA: TGTGCCAGTAGTATAAGGGCAGGGGGCAGACAGCCCCAGCATTTT.

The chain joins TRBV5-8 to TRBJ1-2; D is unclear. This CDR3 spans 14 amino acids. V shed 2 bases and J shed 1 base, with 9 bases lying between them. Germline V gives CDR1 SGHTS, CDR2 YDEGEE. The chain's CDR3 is CASSLALYNYGYTF. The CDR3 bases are TGTGCCAGCAGCTTAGCTTTATATAACTATGGCTACACCTTC.

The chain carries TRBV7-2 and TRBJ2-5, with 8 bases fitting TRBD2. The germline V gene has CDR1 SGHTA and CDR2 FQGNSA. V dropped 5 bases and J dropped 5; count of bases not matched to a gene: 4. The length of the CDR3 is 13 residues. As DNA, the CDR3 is TGTGCCAGCAGCAGGGGACTAGGGGAGACCCAGTACTTC. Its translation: CASSRGLGETQYF.

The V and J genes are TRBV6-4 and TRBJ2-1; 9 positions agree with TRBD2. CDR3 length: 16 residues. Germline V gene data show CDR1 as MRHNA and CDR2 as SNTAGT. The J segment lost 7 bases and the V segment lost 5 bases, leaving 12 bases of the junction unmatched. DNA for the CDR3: TGTGCCAGCAGTCGGGATAGCGGGAGAGGTGGGAATGAGCAGTTCTTC. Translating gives CASSRDSGRGGNEQFF.

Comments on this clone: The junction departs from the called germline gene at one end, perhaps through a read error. CDR3 residues: CASSLGAAPPRGF. The CDR3 DNA sequence: TGTGCCAGCAGCTTAGGGGCAGCCCCTCCCAGAGGTTTC. The J gene is TRBJ1-2, the V gene TRBV7-2; D remains unclear. Germline V gene data show CDR1 as SGHTA and CDR2 as FQGNSA. The CDR3 runs to 13 residues.

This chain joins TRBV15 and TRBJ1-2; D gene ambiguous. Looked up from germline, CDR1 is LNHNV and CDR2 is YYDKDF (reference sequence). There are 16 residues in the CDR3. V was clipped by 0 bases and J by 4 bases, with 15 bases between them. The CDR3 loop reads CATSRDLRQDPYGYTF. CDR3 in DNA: TGTGCCACCAGCAGAGATCTCCGACAAGACCCCTATGGCTACACCTTC.

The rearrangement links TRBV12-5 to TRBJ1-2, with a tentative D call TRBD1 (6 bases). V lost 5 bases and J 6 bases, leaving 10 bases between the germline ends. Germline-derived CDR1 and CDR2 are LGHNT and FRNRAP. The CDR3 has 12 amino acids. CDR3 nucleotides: TGTGCTAGTGGTCCGGGGGCAGATGGCTACACCTTC. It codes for CASGPGADGYTF.

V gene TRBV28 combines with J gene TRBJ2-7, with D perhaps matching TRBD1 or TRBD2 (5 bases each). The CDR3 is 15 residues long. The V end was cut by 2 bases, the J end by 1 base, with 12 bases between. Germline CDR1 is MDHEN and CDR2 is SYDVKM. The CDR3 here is CASSLTRGTSYEQYF. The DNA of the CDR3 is TGTGCCAGCAGTTTAACGAGAGGGACGTCCTACGAGCAGTACTTC. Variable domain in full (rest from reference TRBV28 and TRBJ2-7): DVKVTQSSRYLVKRTGEKVFLECVQDMDHENMFWYRQDPGLGLRLIYFSYDVKMKEKGDIPEGYSVSREKKERFSLILESASTNQTSMYLCASSLTRGTSYEQYFGPGTRLTVT.

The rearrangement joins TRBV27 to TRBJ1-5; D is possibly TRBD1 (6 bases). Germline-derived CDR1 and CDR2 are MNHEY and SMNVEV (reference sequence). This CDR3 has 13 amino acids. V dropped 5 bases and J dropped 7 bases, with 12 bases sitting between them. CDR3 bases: TGTGCCAGCAGTACCTACAGGGACCAGCCCCAGCATTTT. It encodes CASSTYRDQPQHF.

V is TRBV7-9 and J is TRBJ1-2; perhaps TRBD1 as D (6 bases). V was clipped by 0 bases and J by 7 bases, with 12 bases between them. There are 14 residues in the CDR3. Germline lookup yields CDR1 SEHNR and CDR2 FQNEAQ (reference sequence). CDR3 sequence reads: CASSLAPGDGGYTF. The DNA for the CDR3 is TGTGCCAGCAGCTTAGCTCCAGGGGACGGTGGCTACACCTTC.

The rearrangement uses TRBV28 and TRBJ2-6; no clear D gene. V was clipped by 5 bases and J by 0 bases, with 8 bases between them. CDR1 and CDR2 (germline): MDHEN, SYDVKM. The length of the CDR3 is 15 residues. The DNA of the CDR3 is TGTGCCAGCAGTCTTACAGTCTCTGGGGCCAACGTCCTGACTTTC. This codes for CASSLTVSGANVLTF.

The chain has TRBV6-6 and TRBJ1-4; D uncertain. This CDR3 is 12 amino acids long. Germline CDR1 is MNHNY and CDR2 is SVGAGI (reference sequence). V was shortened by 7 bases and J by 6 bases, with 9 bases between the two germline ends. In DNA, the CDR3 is TGTGCCAGCAAGGCCCCCGATGAAAAACTGTTTTTT. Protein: CASKAPDEKLFF.